A single sample gave rise to the 10 T cell receptor beta chains below, sequenced in a study of T-cell reconstitution after alpha-beta-depleted transplantation in children. Library preparation (for TCRbeta) was performed with unique molecular identifiers. TCRdb independently ran MiXCR on the PCR reads; one entry per CDR3 protein. The sample gives a few hundred thousand distinct CDR3 sequences, 10% to 15% of which show up once; around 2.2% is in the top ten. The starting material was PBMCs, mostly from graft donor cells, obtained 360 days after TCRalphabeta/CD19-depleted stem cell transplant. These receptors all stem from a male patient younger than 18 who had a stem cell transplant for acute myeloid leukemia, so the T cells may come from the graft donor.

The chain joins TRBV29-1 to TRBJ2-7; TRBD2 matches at 7 bases. This CDR3 contains 12 residues. Germline V lookup: CDR1 SQVTM, CDR2 ANQGSEA. With V trimmed by 6 bases and J by 4 bases, 6 bases remained unmatched. CDR3 residues: CSVGGERYEQYF. DNA for the CDR3: TGCAGCGTGGGGGGGGAGAGGTACGAGCAGTACTTC.

This clonotype was counted many times. The gene calls are TRBV20-1 and TRBJ2-3; D might be TRBD1 (5 bases). CDR1 is DFQATT, CDR2 SNEGSKA, per germline (reference sequence). This CDR3 has 13 residues. V lost 4 bases and J lost 2, with 10 bases in between. The CDR3, as DNA: TGCAGTGCTAAGGGGCTACACACAGATACGCAGTATTTT. Translating gives CSAKGLHTDTQYF.

This clonotype was detected many times. V gene TRBV28 combines with J gene TRBJ2-7; 11 nucleotides line up with TRBD2. Unmatched junction bases numbered 13, after V lost 6 bases and J lost 0 bases. This CDR3 is 18 amino acids long. The germline CDR1 and CDR2 sequences are MDHEN and SYDVKM. The CDR3 spells CASRPRLAGTLNSYEQYF. Written as DNA, the CDR3 is TGTGCCAGCAGACCTAGACTAGCGGGGACCCTTAACTCCTACGAGCAGTACTTC.

This clonotype has a count of ten or more. The chain combines TRBV12-3 or TRBV12-4 with TRBJ2-5; TRBD1 agrees at 10 bases. This CDR3 spans 15 amino acids. Unmatched junction bases numbered 9, after V lost 5 bases and J lost 6 bases. This CDR3 is CASSRGQGEVKTQYF. The CDR3 DNA sequence: TGTGCCAGCAGTCGTGGACAGGGGGAGGTGAAGACCCAGTACTTC.

The chain uses TRBV7-9 and TRBJ1-2; unclear D gene. V was cut by 3 bases and J by 0 bases, with 14 bases left in between. Germline V CDR1 and CDR2: SEHNR, FQNEAQ (reference sequence). The CDR3 loop spans 16 amino acids. CDR3 DNA: TGTGCCAGCAGCTTGCCTCCCGACGGTACTAACTATGGCTACACCTTC. As protein: CASSLPPDGTNYGYTF.

This clonotype occurred many times. The CDR3 loop is CASRSNRGWGQETQYF. CDR3 DNA sequence: TGTGCCAGCAGGTCCAACAGGGGGTGGGGGCAAGAGACCCAGTACTTC. This sequence joins TRBV12-3 or TRBV12-4 and TRBJ2-5, with TRBD1 matching 8 bases. The CDR3 length is 16 residues. J lost 2 bases, V lost 6 bases, and 11 bases had no gene match.

The chain carries TRBV20-1 and TRBJ2-1; 7 bases match TRBD2. The CDR3 spans 14 residues. J was trimmed by 5 bases and V by 5 bases; bases with no gene match: 9. CDR1 is DFQATT and CDR2 is SNEGSKA in the germline V gene (reference sequence). For the CDR3, the DNA is TGCAGTGCTCCGAGCGGGATAGGGCACAATGAGCAGTTCTTC. This gives the protein CSAPSGIGHNEQFF.

This clonotype was recorded a few times. The genes are TRBV12-3 or TRBV12-4 and TRBJ2-7, with D hard to call. V was cut by 3 bases and J by 5 bases, with 14 bases left in between. The CDR3 contains 14 residues. This CDR3 reads CASSFFVSGDEQYF. CDR3 nucleotides: TGTGCCAGCAGTTTTTTCGTCTCTGGAGACGAGCAGTACTTC.

This chain uses TRBV29-1 with TRBJ2-7, with D tentatively TRBD1 (6 bases). The V end lost 3 bases, the J end lost 5 bases, and 14 bases lay between the germline ends. This CDR3 is 13 amino acids long. CDR1 is SQVTM, CDR2 ANQGSEA, per germline. The CDR3 bases are TGCAGCGTTGACCTGCAGGGGCGCGACGAGCAGTACTTC. It translates to CSVDLQGRDEQYF.

V and J are TRBV28 and TRBJ1-5; D remains unclear. The CDR3 is 16 amino acids. V lost 1 base and J 5 bases, leaving 15 bases between the germline ends. Germline CDR1 reads MDHEN; CDR2 reads SYDVKM. The CDR3 sequence is CASSLLTHTRDQPQHF. DNA for the CDR3: TGTGCCAGCAGTTTATTAACTCATACTAGGGATCAGCCCCAGCATTTT.